This paragraph covers one TCR beta chain sequence. Its antigen remains unknown. This table comes from immunoSEQ multiplex PCR, and its TCRdb copy is limited to in-frame clones, with some not included. The data hold tens of thousands of clones, with around 76% observed a single time. CD4+ T cells specific for antigen were expanded with viral peptide pools by the ViraFEST assay before sequencing. The culture ran for 10 days before CD4+ T cells were isolated. The study found no prior SARS-CoV-2 infection in the vaccine recipients, who tested negative for nucleocapsid antibodies. PBMC were cultured at a few million per well with about 10 IU/ml IL-2 and around 9.4 ug/ml peptides. Germline CDR1 SGHTA, CDR2 FQGTGA. The length of the CDR3 is 15 residues. Trimming at V came to 5 bases and at J to 8 bases, leaving 12 bases not matched to a gene. This specimen comes from a study of vaccination effects on CD4 cells after COVID-19.

Study observations and caveats: Late in the post-vaccination period, infection-induced and vaccine-induced clones underwent marked clonal contraction. Common cold coronavirus cross-reactivity was shown by only 1 of 255 vaccine-induced clones in healthy vaccinees. Few convalescent patients were included, and no early post-infection timepoints were sampled.

The sample in question was CD4+ T cells from PBMCs cultured with HCoV-NL63 spike peptides, obtained before COVID-19 vaccination. The rearrangement uses TRBV7-3 and TRBJ1-1; 9 nucleotides match TRBD1. The TCR was taken from a human donor who received a COVID-19 vaccine. CDR3: CASSPGQGHALEAFF. The CDR3 DNA is TGTGCCAGCAGCCCAGGACAGGGGCACGCGTTAGAAGCTTTCTTT.